Described below is a single T cell receptor (beta chain) sequence and its context. Its antigen is not identified. The source of the sample is a study of cytomegalovirus exposure and HLA in healthy donors. V lost 2 bases to trimming and J lost 3 bases; unmatched junction nucleotides: 3. Germline values: CDR1 MNHEY, CDR2 SMNVEV (reference sequence). The CDR3 sequence is 15 residues long. The primer mix had 60 Vbeta and 13 Jbeta primers. Measured with immunoSEQ multiplex PCR; TCRdb has only the in-frame clones, and not every one. The data show about 180,000 clones, 65% to 80% seen once. General study findings and limits: A highly shared variant cluster was judged a likely technical artifact. Analyzed later, association rates of TCRs varied across HLA loci, with DRB1 most and HLA-C fewest.

The receptor was isolated from a woman in her thirties in good health and CMV-seropositive. Specimen: PBMCs. The V and J genes are TRBV27 and TRBJ1-3; 8 positions agree with TRBD1. Here the CDR3 reads CASSLDRGSGNTIYF. CDR3 in DNA: TGTGCCAGCAGTTTAGACAGGGGAAGTGGAAACACCATATATTTT.